This is a list of T cell receptor beta chains from one sample in a study of cytomegalovirus exposure and HLA in healthy donors. Only in-frame clones appear in the TCRdb table, and some are missing; sequencing was by immunoSEQ multiplex PCR. This sample has 150,000 to 200,000 clones, with over 75% found just once. Material for sequencing was PBMCs. The source is a young woman in good health and CMV-seronegative. Both conserved end residues are part of each CDR3. The order of the fields is J gene, V gene, CDR3 length, CDR3 protein.

J gene: TRBJ1-2
V gene: TRBV7-2
CDR3 length: 13
CDR3 protein: CASSLQTRDGYTF

J gene: TRBJ2-7
V gene: TRBV7-8
CDR3 length: 19
CDR3 protein: CASSSRTRLLLAGVHEQYF

J gene: TRBJ2-7
V gene: TRBV7-9
CDR3 length: 12
CDR3 protein: CASSLAGHEQYF

J gene: TRBJ2-3
V gene: TRBV9
CDR3 length: 15
CDR3 protein: CASSVGGGTTDTQYF

J gene: TRBJ1-1
V gene: TRBV5-1
CDR3 length: 17
CDR3 protein: CASSLGRTGTGDTEAFF

J gene: TRBJ1-4
V gene: TRBV7-9
CDR3 length: 14
CDR3 protein: CASNDRGANEKLFF

J gene: TRBJ2-3
V gene: TRBV9
CDR3 length: 15
CDR3 protein: CASSGLAGGPDTQYF

J gene: TRBJ2-5
V gene: TRBV7-2
CDR3 length: 16
CDR3 protein: CASSFPSGGPWETQYF

J gene: TRBJ2-5
V gene: TRBV29-1
CDR3 length: 13
CDR3 protein: CSVGGTGERSQYF

J gene: TRBJ1-1
V gene: TRBV30
CDR3 length: 13
CDR3 protein: CAWKDRADTEAFF

J gene: TRBJ2-7
V gene: TRBV5-1
CDR3 length: 14
CDR3 protein: CASSLAGRVYEQYF

J gene: TRBJ1-2
V gene: TRBV19
CDR3 length: 15
CDR3 protein: CASSNPGTGGSGYTF

J gene: TRBJ2-1
V gene: TRBV19
CDR3 length: 15
CDR3 protein: CASSIGQNNYNEQFF

J gene: TRBJ1-2
V gene: TRBV6-1
CDR3 length: 14
CDR3 protein: CASSLSRVSYGYTF

J gene: TRBJ1-6
V gene: TRBV30
CDR3 length: 17
CDR3 protein: CAWPGQGIDGYNSPLHF

J gene: TRBJ2-7
V gene: TRBV4-1
CDR3 length: 14
CDR3 protein: CASSQGTGRGEQYF

J gene: TRBJ2-7
V gene: TRBV20-1
CDR3 length: 10
CDR3 protein: CSALSYEQYF

J gene: TRBJ1-2
V gene: TRBV9
CDR3 length: 10
CDR3 protein: CASYSFGYTF

J gene: TRBJ2-1
V gene: TRBV6-1
CDR3 length: 14
CDR3 protein: CASSHGLAGVEQFF

J gene: TRBJ2-7
V gene: TRBV4-3
CDR3 length: 15
CDR3 protein: CASSQILAGLYEQYF

J gene: TRBJ2-7
V gene: TRBV30
CDR3 length: 15
CDR3 protein: CAWSPGATGVYEQYF

J gene: TRBJ2-7
V gene: TRBV5-1
CDR3 length: 14
CDR3 protein: CASSRDQGTYEQYF

J gene: TRBJ1-1
V gene: TRBV20-1
CDR3 length: 11
CDR3 protein: CSATVNTEAFF

J gene: TRBJ2-1
V gene: TRBV7-2
CDR3 length: 12
CDR3 protein: CASSFFADEQFF

J gene: TRBJ2-3
V gene: TRBV4-3
CDR3 length: 13
CDR3 protein: CASSQVGPDTQYF

J gene: .
V gene: TRBV7-2
CDR3 length: 18
CDR3 protein: CASSLVDRGHLRFYEQYF

J gene: TRBJ1-2
V gene: TRBV29-1
CDR3 length: 13
CDR3 protein: CSVPDRLRDGYTF

J gene: TRBJ1-2
V gene: TRBV5-1
CDR3 length: 14
CDR3 protein: CASSSGDRNYGYTF

J gene: TRBJ2-2
V gene: TRBV10-3
CDR3 length: 14
CDR3 protein: CAISPGGTTGELFF

J gene: TRBJ2-7
V gene: TRBV15
CDR3 length: 19
CDR3 protein: CATSRDAGQGGLRSYEQYF

J gene: TRBJ1-4
V gene: TRBV19
CDR3 length: 12
CDR3 protein: CASSVAAGGLFF

J gene: TRBJ1-2
V gene: TRBV5-4
CDR3 length: 17
CDR3 protein: CASSLEWPGQGNYGYTF

J gene: TRBJ2-3
V gene: TRBV4-3
CDR3 length: 14
CDR3 protein: CASSPPGSEDTQYF

J gene: TRBJ1-4
V gene: TRBV4-1
CDR3 length: 17
CDR3 protein: CASSQGQGAETNEKLFF

J gene: TRBJ1-1
V gene: TRBV27
CDR3 length: 15
CDR3 protein: CASRRDREANTEAFF

J gene: TRBJ2-3
V gene: TRBV5-4
CDR3 length: 15
CDR3 protein: CASSLGGSGSDTQYF

J gene: TRBJ2-1
V gene: TRBV7-8
CDR3 length: 16
CDR3 protein: CASSLGSVAGGEEQFF

J gene: TRBJ1-1
V gene: TRBV5-1
CDR3 length: 16
CDR3 protein: CASSIRDRGMNTEAFF

J gene: TRBJ2-1
V gene: TRBV9
CDR3 length: 18
CDR3 protein: CASSVEGRRAKRPNEQFF

J gene: TRBJ2-5
V gene: TRBV7-3
CDR3 length: 15
CDR3 protein: CASSNRTGGWETQYF

J gene: TRBJ1-6
V gene: TRBV28
CDR3 length: 15
CDR3 protein: CASSHNRGHNSPLHF

J gene: TRBJ2-7
V gene: TRBV19
CDR3 length: 14
CDR3 protein: CASSIGQGLYEQYF

J gene: TRBJ1-2
V gene: TRBV6-1
CDR3 length: 13
CDR3 protein: CASSGTGWYGYTF

J gene: TRBJ1-1
V gene: TRBV5-1
CDR3 length: 12
CDR3 protein: CASSAGVWGAFF

J gene: TRBJ1-1
V gene: TRBV6-5
CDR3 length: 14
CDR3 protein: CASSLGTGRAEAFF

J gene: TRBJ1-2
V gene: TRBV7-6
CDR3 length: 14
CDR3 protein: CASSPNYRGNGYTF

J gene: TRBJ1-1
V gene: TRBV4-2
CDR3 length: 17
CDR3 protein: CASSQEVAGTGRTEAFF

J gene: TRBJ1-5
V gene: TRBV4-2
CDR3 length: 16
CDR3 protein: CASSQEPGLGNQPQHF